The clone carrying this T cell receptor (beta chain) has only one observation. The sample comes from a study of blood T cell repertoires in COVID-19. Assay: immunoSEQ multiplex PCR; the TCRdb copy retains only in-frame clones and omits some. This sample carries hundreds of thousands of clones, about 88% of them seen once, and the ten largest clones take under 3.5%. The germline V and J ends were trimmed by 0 bases and 5 bases, with 6 bases remaining between them. CDR3 length: 13 residues. The V gene's germline CDR1 is LGHNA and CDR2 YSLEER. The V call is TRBV4-3, the J call TRBJ2-3; a possible D gene is TRBD2 (6 bases). Sequenced input: PBMCs or T cells enriched from blood (not recorded which). The TCR sequence derives from a woman aged 45-59 years who had recovered from COVID-19. CDR3 in amino acids: CASSQEEGDTQYF. The CDR3 coding sequence is TGCGCCAGCAGCCAAGAGGAGGGAGATACGCAGTATTTT.